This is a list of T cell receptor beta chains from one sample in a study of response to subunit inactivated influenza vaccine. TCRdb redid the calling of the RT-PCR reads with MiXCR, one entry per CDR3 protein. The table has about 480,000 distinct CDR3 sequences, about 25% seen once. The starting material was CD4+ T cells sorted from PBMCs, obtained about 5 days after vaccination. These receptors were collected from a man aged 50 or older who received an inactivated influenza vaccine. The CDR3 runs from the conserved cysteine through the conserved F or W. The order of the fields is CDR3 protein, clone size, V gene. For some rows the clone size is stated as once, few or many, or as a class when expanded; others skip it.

CDR3aa: CATSDRREVPDTQYF; abundance: few; v_gene: TRBV24-1
CDR3aa: CATSLRATGELFF; abundance: few; v_gene: TRBV15
CDR3aa: CASSEGARYGYTF; abundance: many; v_gene: TRBV28
CDR3aa: CSAKSGRASYNEQFF; abundance: few; v_gene: TRBV20-1
CDR3aa: CASSHETGIAKNIQYF; abundance: few; v_gene: TRBV4-1
CDR3aa: CASSYDGPSTDTQYF; abundance: .; v_gene: TRBV6-5
CDR3aa: CASSALAGAYEQYF; abundance: .; v_gene: TRBV9
CDR3aa: CASSYETGAQPQHF; abundance: few; v_gene: TRBV6-5
CDR3aa: CSARPGARGAYEQYF; abundance: few; v_gene: TRBV20-1
CDR3aa: CASSTRGGAIGELFF; abundance: .; v_gene: TRBV9
CDR3aa: CASSLARTAAGDTQYF; abundance: .; v_gene: TRBV5-1
CDR3aa: CSARGGTSAATQYF; abundance: .; v_gene: TRBV20-1
CDR3aa: CASRTSAGNTDTQYF; abundance: .; v_gene: TRBV2
CDR3aa: CASSLSTMNTEAFF; abundance: .; v_gene: TRBV7-9
CDR3aa: CASSLSSGATGELFF; abundance: .; v_gene: TRBV12-3/TRBV12-4
CDR3aa: CASSRQGTQGTDTQYF; abundance: .; v_gene: TRBV5-1
CDR3aa: CASSPQAPGRKETQYF; abundance: few; v_gene: TRBV12-3/TRBV12-4
CDR3aa: CSALGVGSGLDNEQFF; abundance: .; v_gene: TRBV20-1
CDR3aa: CASSLYSDGIYEQYF; abundance: .; v_gene: TRBV5-1